This entry lists 22 T cell receptor beta chains sequenced from one sample in a study of Graves' ophthalmopathy and Graves' hyperthyroidism. As the template, RNA transcripts were used to amplify TCR beta CDR3 regions. HTBI primers were used in a first-round RT-PCR, which preceded a second-round multiplex PCR. TCRdb called the multiplex PCR reads again in MiXCR, with one record for every CDR3 protein. The sample yields around 1,200,000 distinct CDR3 sequences, about 38% seen once. The sample consisted of peripheral blood or thyroid tissue (not recorded which). All receptors derive from an adult man with Graves' hyperthyroidism.

The chain joins TRBV29-1 to TRBJ1-2; no firm D call. The CDR3 is made up of 9 amino acids. With 4 bases removed from V and 12 bases from J, the gap between germline ends came to 9 bases. The germline V gene has CDR1 SQVTM and CDR2 ANQGSEA. In nucleotides, the CDR3 is TGCAGCGTTGGGGGAGGTGACACCTTC. Its protein product is CSVGGGDTF.

This chain links TRBV5-4 with TRBJ1-4; a possible D gene is TRBD1 (5 bases). Germline lookup yields CDR1 SGHNT and CDR2 YYREEE (reference sequence). This CDR3 has 14 residues. V lost 4 bases to trimming and J lost 5 bases, with 12 bases between them. CDR3 coding DNA: TGTGCCAGCAGCCGGTGGGACGGGAATGAAAAACTGTTTTTT. Translated: CASSRWDGNEKLFF.

The chain couples TRBV6-2 or TRBV6-3 to TRBJ2-7, with 10 bases that match TRBD1. The J segment lost 2 bases and the V segment lost 2 bases, leaving 6 bases of the junction unmatched. CDR3 length: 16 residues. Germline assignment: CDR1 MNHEY and CDR2 SVGEGT. The CDR3 sequence: CASSYRDRGPAYEQYF. CDR3 bases: TGTGCCAGCAGTTACCGGGACAGGGGACCCGCCTACGAGCAGTACTTC.

V gene TRBV19 combines with J gene TRBJ2-7, with D perhaps being TRBD1 or TRBD2 (5 bases each). Germline values: CDR1 LNHDA, CDR2 SQIVND (reference sequence). Trimming removed 6 bases at V and 3 bases at J, with 12 bases between. The CDR3 is made up of 13 amino acids. The CDR3 protein is CASSWDGGYEQYF. CDR3 DNA: TGTGCCAGTAGCTGGGACGGAGGCTACGAGCAGTACTTC.

Comments on this clonotype: One end of the junction fails to match germline, which may point to a read error. V usage is TRBV10-2 and J usage is TRBJ1-2; D gene unclear. Germline CDR1 is WSHSY and CDR2 is SAAADI. This CDR3 comprises 14 residues. CDR3 loop: CASSPPRRYYGYTF. Here the CDR3 DNA reads TGTGCCAGCTCACCACCGAGGCGATACTATGGCTACACCTTC.

This chain uses TRBV30 with TRBJ2-7, with a tentative D call TRBD1 (6 bases). CDR1 is GTSNPN and CDR2 is SVGIG in the germline V gene (reference sequence). V was trimmed by 1 base and J by 6 bases, leaving 16 bases between them. This CDR3 spans 14 amino acids. CDR3 sequence reads: CAWSGGQRGGEQYF. The CDR3 nucleotides read TGTGCCTGGAGTGGCGGACAGCGTGGGGGCGAGCAGTACTTC.

This clonotype was found many times. The chain carries TRBV20-1 and TRBJ2-5; a possible D gene is TRBD2 (5 bases). Trimming pared 1 base from V and 7 bases from J, leaving 10 bases between. CDR1 is DFQATT and CDR2 is SNEGSKA in the germline V gene (reference sequence). The CDR3 has 12 amino acids. The CDR3 DNA sequence: TGCAGTGCTAGAGGGGGAGTCGGGACCCAGTACTTC. Translation gives CSARGGVGTQYF.

CDR3 nucleotide sequence: TGTGCCAGCAGTTCCACAGCTCCGGGGACCCAGTACTTC. It is translated as CASSSTAPGTQYF. V gene TRBV27 combines with J gene TRBJ2-5; D remains ambiguous. Germline CDR1 MNHEY, CDR2 SMNVEV (reference sequence). V lost 4 bases and J lost 7, with 13 bases in between. This CDR3 region has 13 residues.

This clonotype has at least ten counts. The chain couples TRBV7-2 to TRBJ1-1; 7 bases match TRBD1. Per germline, CDR1 SGHTA and CDR2 FQGNSA. With 5 bases clipped from V and 5 bases from J, the junction kept 8 bases outside the gene matches. CDR3 length: 14 residues. CDR3 DNA: TGTGCCAGCAGCATAAGACAGGGAGGGACTGAAGCTTTCTTT. Protein: CASSIRQGGTEAFF.

There are a few counts of this clonotype. The CDR3 spells CASTRFGDTQYF. The CDR3 DNA is TGTGCCAGCACCCGGTTTGGGGATACGCAGTATTTT. The chain combines TRBV2 with TRBJ2-3; no clear D gene. CDR1 SNHLY and CDR2 FYNNEI come from the germline V gene. V gave up 7 bases and J gave up 6 bases, with 11 bases separating them. The CDR3 spans 12 residues.

This sequence joins TRBV2 and TRBJ1-6; D is possibly TRBD1 (5 bases). Germline CDR1 and CDR2: SNHLY and FYNNEI. Trimming cost V 5 bases and J 6 bases, with 17 bases left between them. The CDR3 runs to 16 residues. The CDR3 nucleotides read TGTGCCAGCAGTTTAGCAGGGACTGGGATTAATTCACCCCTCCACTTT. This encodes CASSLAGTGINSPLHF.

A remark on this clonotype: In this CDR3 the conserved last residue, phenylalanine or tryptophan, is missing, so a read error is likely. The limits of the CDR3 on the DNA are not certain, so only TCRdb's listed CDR3 is given. The chain couples TRBV24-1 to TRBJ1-1; the listed D gene, TRBD1, was not tested against the DNA. A total of 9 residues make up the CDR3, ends included. Per germline, CDR1 KGHDR and CDR2 SFDVKD. The CDR3 protein is CATSPPRGE.

The rearrangement uses TRBV6-2 or TRBV6-3 and TRBJ2-2, with 7 bases aligning to TRBD1. From germline, CDR1 is MNHEY and CDR2 SVGEGT. V shed 5 bases and J 5 bases; nucleotides not matched to a gene: 11. The CDR3 runs 16 residues. In nucleotides, the CDR3 is TGTGCCAGCAGTCACGACGTAGACAGGGTAACCGGGGAGCTGTTTTTT. Protein product: CASSHDVDRVTGELFF.

This clonotype was observed a few times. The rearrangement joins TRBV4-3 to TRBJ2-7; 8 nucleotides match TRBD1. The CDR3 has 13 amino acids. V dropped 4 bases and J dropped 6; count of bases not matched to a gene: 5. CDR1 is LGHNA, CDR2 YSLEER, per germline. This chain's CDR3 is CASSPWTGFEQYF. The CDR3 DNA sequence: TGCGCCAGCAGCCCCTGGACAGGGTTCGAGCAGTACTTC.

This clonotype was seen ten or more times. The rearrangement links TRBV10-3 to TRBJ2-5, with D unclear. CDR3 length equals 11 residues. Trimming removed 5 bases from V and 2 bases from J, with 3 bases in between. Per the germline V gene, CDR1 is ENHRY and CDR2 is SYGVKD. CDR3 sequence reads: CAISQQETQYF. Here the CDR3 DNA reads TGTGCCATCAGTCAACAAGAGACCCAGTACTTC.

At least ten counts were recorded for this clonotype. The rearrangement links TRBV19 to TRBJ1-5; TRBD1 is a possible D gene (6 bases). The V end lost 2 bases, the J end lost 7 bases, and 18 bases lay between the germline ends. This CDR3 region has 16 residues. Per germline, CDR1 LNHDA and CDR2 SQIVND (reference sequence). CDR3 sequence: CASSISHDRFLQPQHF. The DNA for the CDR3 is TGTGCCAGTAGTATAAGCCATGACAGGTTTTTACAGCCCCAGCATTTT.

This clonotype was picked up a small number of times. This sequence joins TRBV5-1 and TRBJ1-1, with D possibly matching TRBD1 (5 bases). This CDR3 is built from 15 residues. V gave up 3 bases and J gave up 2 bases, with 14 bases separating them. Germline V gene lookup returns CDR1 SGHRS and CDR2 YFSETQ. The CDR3 nucleotides read TGCGCCAGCAGCTCTTCCCAGGGATTTAACACTGAAGCTTTCTTT. Its translation is CASSSSQGFNTEAFF.

This clonotype was detected ten times or more. The V and J genes are TRBV5-1 and TRBJ2-2, with a possible D match to TRBD1 (5 bases). V lost 0 bases and J lost 1, with 7 bases in between. The CDR3 is 15 amino acids. Germline V lookup: CDR1 SGHRS, CDR2 YFSETQ. The CDR3 DNA reads as TGCGCCAGCAGCTTGGCAGACAGGAACACCGGGGAGCTGTTTTTT. This codes for CASSLADRNTGELFF.

This clonotype was observed once. A much larger clone sits a single nucleotide away, making a read error possible. V usage is TRBV9 and J usage is TRBJ2-7; D might be TRBD2 (6 bases). Germline V gives CDR1 SGDLS, CDR2 YYNGEE. This CDR3 has 14 residues. CDR3 in DNA: TGTGTCAGCAGCGTTTACGGGAGCTCCTACGAGCAGTACTTC. As protein: CVSSVYGSSYEQYF.

The table lists this clonotype with many counts. Being one base from a much bigger clone, this may be a read error. V gene TRBV10-3 combines with J gene TRBJ2-7, with TRBD1 as a possible D gene (5 bases). The V gene's germline CDR1 is ENHRY and CDR2 SYGVKD. The CDR3 sequence is 12 residues long. CDR3 loop: CAIRDNSYGQYF. The CDR3 DNA reads TGTGCCATCAGGGACAACTCCTACGGGCAGTACTTC.

The V call is TRBV24-1, the J call TRBJ2-6; D gene unclear. Looked up from germline, CDR1 is KGHDR and CDR2 is SFDVKD. Trimming removed 9 bases from V and 2 bases from J, with 7 bases in between. This CDR3 has 13 amino acids. The CDR3 DNA reads TGTGCCACCTCCCCTCCTGGGGCCAACGTCCTGACTTTC. It is translated as CATSPPGANVLTF.

There are a few counts of this clonotype. The V call is TRBV20-1, the J call TRBJ2-3, with 7 bases identical to TRBD2. After removal of 3 bases from V and 4 bases from J, the junction contained 10 bases not matched to a gene. Germline values: CDR1 DFQATT, CDR2 SNEGSKA (reference sequence). This CDR3 is 15 amino acids long. The CDR3 reads CSASGGEGLADTQYF. Written as DNA, the CDR3 is TGCAGTGCTAGCGGAGGGGAGGGCCTGGCAGATACGCAGTATTTT.